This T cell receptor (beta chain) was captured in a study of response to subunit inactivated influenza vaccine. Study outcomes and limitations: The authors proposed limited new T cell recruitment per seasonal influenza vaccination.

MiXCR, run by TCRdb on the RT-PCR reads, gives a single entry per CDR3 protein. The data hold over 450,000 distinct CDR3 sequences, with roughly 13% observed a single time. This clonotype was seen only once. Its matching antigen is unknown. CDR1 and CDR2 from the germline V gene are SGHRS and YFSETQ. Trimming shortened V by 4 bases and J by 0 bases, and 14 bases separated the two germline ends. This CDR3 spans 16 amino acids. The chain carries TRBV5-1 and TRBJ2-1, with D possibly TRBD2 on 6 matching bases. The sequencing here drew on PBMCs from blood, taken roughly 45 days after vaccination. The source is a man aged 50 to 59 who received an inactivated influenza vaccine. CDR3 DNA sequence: TGCGCCAGCAGCCCCCCCAGGGACTTCTCCTACAATGAGCAGTTCTTC. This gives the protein CASSPPRDFSYNEQFF.